This T cell receptor beta chain originates from a study of blood T cell repertoires in COVID-19. The repertoire was sequenced with immunoSEQ multiplex PCR; TCRdb's copy has only in-frame clones and lacks some. The data show 30,000 to 45,000 clones, about 87% seen once. Between the trimmed V and J ends, which lost 1 base and 3 bases, there was a span of 7 bases. The germline V gene encodes CDR1 LGHNA and CDR2 YSLEER. CDR3 length: 13 residues. The receptor was derived from a human donor in a cohort sampled during active COVID-19. The rearrangement uses TRBV4-3 and TRBJ2-7; D is uncertain. Specimen: peripheral blood. The CDR3 loop is CASSQAVSYEQYF. CDR3 nucleotides: TGCGCCAGCAGCCAAGCTGTTAGCTACGAGCAGTACTTC.